Shown below are 13 T cell receptor beta chains from a single sample sequenced in a study of T-cell memory formation after mild COVID-19. TCRdb reprocessed the 5' RACE reads via MiXCR and lists one record per CDR3 protein. Counted here are a few hundred thousand distinct CDR3 sequences, 20% to 30% occurring once; the ten biggest clones make up roughly 8.7%. Specimen: PBMCs or a T cell subset sorted from them (not recorded which). These TCRs come from an adult woman who had mild COVID-19 (a few samples of this study predate the infection). Cell type and time point are not known.

The V and J genes are TRBV9 and TRBJ2-7, with a weak D call TRBD2 (6 bases). The CDR3 totals 14 residues. Germline CDR1 and CDR2: SGDLS and YYNGEE. The V and J ends lost 0 bases and 2 bases respectively, with 9 bases between them. The CDR3 DNA is TGTGCCAGCAGCGTAGGTTGGACTACCTACGAGCAGTACTTC. It translates to CASSVGWTTYEQYF.

This clonotype was seen a few times. The chain couples TRBV10-3 to TRBJ1-5; TRBD1 might be the D (6 bases). Trimming removed 0 bases from V and 6 bases from J, with 12 bases in between. The V gene's germline CDR1 is ENHRY and CDR2 SYGVKD. The CDR3 loop spans 15 amino acids. The CDR3 DNA follows: TGTGCCATCAGTGAGTCGTCGGGGGGCGGTCAGCCCCAGCATTTT. Residues: CAISESSGGGQPQHF.

This clonotype has a handful of counts. The chain links TRBV5-1 to TRBJ2-1; D gene ambiguous. This CDR3 is built from 14 residues. Trimming removed 3 bases at V and 8 bases at J, with 15 bases between. Germline V gene sequence: CDR1 SGHRS, CDR2 YFSETQ. The CDR3 reads CASSSLVGSYEQFF. CDR3 DNA: TGCGCCAGCAGCTCACTGGTCGGGTCGTATGAGCAGTTCTTC.

The chain combines TRBV5-1 with TRBJ2-1; 8 nucleotides align to TRBD2. The CDR3 extends over 15 amino acids. With 4 bases clipped from V and 12 bases from J, the junction kept 15 bases outside the gene matches. Looked up from germline, CDR1 is SGHRS and CDR2 is YFSETQ. CDR3: CASSPGGAVPGAQFF. DNA of the CDR3: TGCGCCAGCAGCCCGGGGGGGGCTGTCCCAGGAGCGCAGTTCTTC.

The chain combines TRBV2 with TRBJ1-2, with no clear D. The CDR3 covers 17 residues. The ends were cut back, 4 bases at V and 4 bases at J, with 22 bases in the middle. Germline CDR1 is SNHLY and CDR2 is FYNNEI. Here the CDR3 DNA reads TGTGCCAGCAGTGCATCACTCGGGTATAAGGGAACCTATGGCTACACCTTC. This translates into CASSASLGYKGTYGYTF.

In its sample, this clonotype was seen a few times. The chain recombines TRBV20-1 with TRBJ2-1; 8 nucleotides match TRBD2. The CDR3 contains 11 residues. The germline V gene has CDR1 DFQATT and CDR2 SNEGSKA (reference sequence). The CDR3 DNA reads as TGCAGCACGACTAGCGTCAATGAGCAGTTCTTC. This codes for CSTTSVNEQFF.

This clonotype was detected only a few times. The chain links TRBV7-9 to TRBJ2-4; D uncertain. Germline CDR1 and CDR2: SEHNR and FQNEAQ (reference sequence). V was pared by 2 bases and J by 9 bases, with 11 bases between. The CDR3 covers 13 residues. Here the CDR3 DNA reads TGTGCCAGCAGCTTAAGGCCCAGAGGCATTCAGTACTTC. Translating gives CASSLRPRGIQYF.

This clonotype came up many times. The chain employs TRBV11-2 and TRBJ1-4; the D gene is possibly TRBD1 (6 bases). Germline V CDR1 and CDR2: SGHAT, FQNNGV. The CDR3 extends over 14 amino acids. The V end lost 5 bases, the J end lost 8 bases, and 15 bases lay between the germline ends. The CDR3 is CASSVREGGEKLFF. CDR3 coding DNA: TGTGCCAGCAGCGTTCGGGAGGGGGGCGAAAAACTGTTTTTT.

This clonotype was seen a few times. The CDR3, as DNA: TGTGCCTGGACTAGGGCCGGGGAGCTGTTTTTT. Residues: CAWTRAGELFF. The chain combines TRBV30 with TRBJ2-2; D unresolved. CDR1 and CDR2 from the germline V gene are GTSNPN and SVGIG (reference sequence). Trimming left V 4 bases short and J 6 bases short, with 6 bases between. The CDR3 is 11 amino acids.

The chain uses TRBV7-2 and TRBJ2-3; 10 nucleotides line up with TRBD2. Germline values: CDR1 SGHTA, CDR2 FQGNSA. V was clipped by 3 bases and J by 5 bases; unmatched bases: 8. The CDR3 spans 16 residues. The DNA for the CDR3 is TGTGCCAGCAGCTTGGGGGGAGCGGGGGGGCAAGATACGCAGTATTTT. Its protein is CASSLGGAGGQDTQYF.

The chain links TRBV15 to TRBJ2-7; TRBD1 is a possible D gene (6 bases). The CDR3 contains 15 residues. The germline CDR1 and CDR2 sequences are LNHNV and YYDKDF (reference sequence). The V gene lost 3 bases and the J gene lost 5 bases, with 17 bases spanning the gap. This CDR3 reads CATSRRTAAVNEQYF. DNA for the CDR3: TGTGCCACCAGCAGGCGGACAGCGGCCGTCAACGAGCAGTACTTC.

This clonotype has a handful of counts. The rearrangement joins TRBV6-6 to TRBJ2-5; TRBD1 might be the D (5 bases). The germline CDR1 and CDR2 sequences are MNHNY and SVGAGI (reference sequence). V gave up 11 bases and J gave up 2 bases, with 12 bases separating them. The CDR3 totals 12 residues. The CDR3 region is CASKGEQETQYF. As DNA, the CDR3 is TGTGCCTCTAAAGGGGAACAAGAGACCCAGTACTTC.

The V gene is TRBV15, the J gene TRBJ1-5; possible D gene TRBD1, 5 bases. Trimming cost V 1 base and J 9 bases, with 7 bases left between them. Looked up from germline, CDR1 is LNHNV and CDR2 is YYDKDF (reference sequence). CDR3 length: 12 amino acids. This CDR3 reads CATSRAQGPQHF. CDR3 DNA sequence: TGTGCCACCAGCAGAGCCCAGGGGCCCCAGCATTTT.